This T cell receptor (beta chain) emerged from a study of T-cell reconstitution after alpha-beta-depleted transplantation in children (dated by TCRdb to the mid-2010s). With respect to the entire study: The study quantitatively tracked T-cell immune reconstitution after TCRalphabeta/CD19-depleted allogeneic hematopoietic cell transplantation in children using TCR repertoire profiling. General conclusions and limits of the study: In some patients, the high TCRbeta diversity seen at day 60 was put down to recipient T cells and intrathymic progenitors that had survived conditioning. Hyperexpanded clone frequencies declined over subsequent months; after one year, T-cell counts and TCRbeta diversity were mostly attributed to newly produced T cells. Apparently early alphabetaT-cell count recovery about two months after transplant reportedly relied on only several hundred rapidly expanded clones derived from non-depleted graft cells.

The CDR3 starts with the cysteine, ends with the phenylalanine, and has 14 residues. Kept here is only the CDR3 DNA, which spans 42 bases and is read in frame from base 1. V and J lose 3 bases and 1 base, and a span of 6 bases separates them. The label giving this sample's treatment or condition can be read as: allogeneic hematopoietic cell transplantation with graft depleted of TCRalphabeta T cells and CD19 B cells. The transplant recipients were children given TCRalphabeta/CD19-depleted allogeneic hematopoietic cell grafts. Worth noting for this clonotype: Its antigen has not been determined. No much larger clone is present one base from it, and per-base qualities are unavailable.

The protocol used for the library was PCR. Sequencer: Illumina HiSeq 2500. TCR library preparation used molecular barcoding, with unique molecular identifiers applied to normalize quantification of the TCRbeta repertoire. TCRdb trimmed public reads at Q25 via fastp, called clones via MiXCR and kept in-frame beta chains. A single entry per CDR3 protein holds the most common genes and DNA from its merged rows. Recorded for this sample are roughly 340,000 distinct CDR3 sequences; around 15% of them occurred a single time. About 41% of the sample is taken by the ten largest. This receptor chain uses TRBV12-3 or TRBV12-4 and TRBJ2-2; the D region possibly corresponds to TRBD2 (5 bases align). The receptor's source is a male patient between 2 and 9 years old who had a stem cell transplant for acute lymphoblastic leukemia, so the T cells may come from the graft donor. Specimen: PBMCs, mostly from graft donor cells, collected 360 days after TCRalphabeta/CD19-depleted stem cell transplant. The nucleotides are TGTGCCAGCAGTTTCGGGAAGAACACCGGGGAGCTGTTTTTT. This yields the protein CASSFGKNTGELFF.